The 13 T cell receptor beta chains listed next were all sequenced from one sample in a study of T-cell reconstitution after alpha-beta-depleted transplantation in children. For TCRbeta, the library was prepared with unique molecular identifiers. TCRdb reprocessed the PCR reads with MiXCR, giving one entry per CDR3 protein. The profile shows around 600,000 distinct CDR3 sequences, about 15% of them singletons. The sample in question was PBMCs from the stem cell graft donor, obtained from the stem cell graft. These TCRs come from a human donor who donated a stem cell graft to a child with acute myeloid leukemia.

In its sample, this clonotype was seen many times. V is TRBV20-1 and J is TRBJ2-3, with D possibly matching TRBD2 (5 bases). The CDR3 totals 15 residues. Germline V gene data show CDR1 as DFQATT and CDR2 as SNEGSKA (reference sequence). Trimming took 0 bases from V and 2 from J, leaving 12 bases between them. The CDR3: CSARDGGVPTDTQYF. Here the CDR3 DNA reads TGCAGTGCTAGAGATGGAGGAGTCCCCACAGATACGCAGTATTTT.

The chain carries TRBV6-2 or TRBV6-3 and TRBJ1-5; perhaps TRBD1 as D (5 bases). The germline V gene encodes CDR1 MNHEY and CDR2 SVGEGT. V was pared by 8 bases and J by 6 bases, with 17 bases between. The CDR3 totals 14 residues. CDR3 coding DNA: TGTGCCAGCTGTACCGGGGGTAGGTTTCAGCCCCAGCATTTT. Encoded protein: CASCTGGRFQPQHF.

The CDR3 sequence is CASSSPAKGGGVADTQYF. CDR3 in DNA: TGCGCCAGCAGCTCCCCGGCCAAGGGAGGTGGGGTGGCAGATACGCAGTATTTT. The chain is built from TRBV5-1 and TRBJ2-3, with D tentatively TRBD2 (6 bases). The length of the CDR3 is 18 residues. V was trimmed by 3 bases and J by 4 bases, leaving 24 bases between them. Germline CDR1 reads SGHRS; CDR2 reads YFSETQ.

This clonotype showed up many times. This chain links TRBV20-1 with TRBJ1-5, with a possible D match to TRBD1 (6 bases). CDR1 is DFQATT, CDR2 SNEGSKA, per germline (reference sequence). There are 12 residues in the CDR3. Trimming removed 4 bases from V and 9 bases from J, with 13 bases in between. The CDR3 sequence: CSAKQGWGPQHF. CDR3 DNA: TGCAGTGCTAAACAGGGTTGGGGGCCCCAGCATTTT.

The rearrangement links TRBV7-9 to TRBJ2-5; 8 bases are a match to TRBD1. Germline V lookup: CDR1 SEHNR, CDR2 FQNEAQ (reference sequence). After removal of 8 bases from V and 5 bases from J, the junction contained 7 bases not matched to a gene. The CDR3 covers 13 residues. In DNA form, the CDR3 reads TGTGCCAGCCTCGGGACAGGCTTGGAGACCCAGTACTTC. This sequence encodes CASLGTGLETQYF.

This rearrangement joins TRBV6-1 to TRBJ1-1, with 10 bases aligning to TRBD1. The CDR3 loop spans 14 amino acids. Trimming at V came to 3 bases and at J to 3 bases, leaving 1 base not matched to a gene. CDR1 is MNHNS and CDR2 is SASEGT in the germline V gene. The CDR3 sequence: CASSDGTGDTEAFF. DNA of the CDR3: TGTGCCAGCAGTGACGGGACAGGGGACACTGAAGCTTTCTTT.

This CDR3 reads CASRVGGAGNTIYF. CDR3 in DNA: TGTGCCAGCAGGGTCGGGGGGGCTGGAAACACCATATATTTT. This chain links TRBV12-3 or TRBV12-4 with TRBJ1-3, with D perhaps TRBD1 (5 bases). The V end lost 6 bases, the J end lost 2 bases, and 11 bases lay between the germline ends. This CDR3 comprises 14 residues.

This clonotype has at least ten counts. For the CDR3, the DNA is TGCAGTGCGTATAAAGGTCGGGCACCGTTAGCCAAAAACATTCAGTACTTC. Protein sequence: CSAYKGRAPLAKNIQYF. The rearrangement joins TRBV20-1 to TRBJ2-4; no clear D. The CDR3 is 17 amino acids. Per germline, CDR1 DFQATT and CDR2 SNEGSKA (reference sequence). V gave up 6 bases and J gave up 0 bases, with 21 bases separating them.

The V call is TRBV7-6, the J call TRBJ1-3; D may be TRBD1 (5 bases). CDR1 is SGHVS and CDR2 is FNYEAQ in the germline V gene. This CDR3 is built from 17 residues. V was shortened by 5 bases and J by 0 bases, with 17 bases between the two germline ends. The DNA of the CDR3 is TGTGCCAGCAGCCCTCCTCTGGGGGTCCTCTCTGGAAACACCATATATTTT. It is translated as CASSPPLGVLSGNTIYF.

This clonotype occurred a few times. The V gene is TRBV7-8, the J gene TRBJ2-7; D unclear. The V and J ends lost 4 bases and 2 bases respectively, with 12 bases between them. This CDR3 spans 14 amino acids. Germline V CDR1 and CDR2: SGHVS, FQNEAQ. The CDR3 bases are TGTGCCAGCAGCTCTTCCGGGTCCGCCTACGAGCAGTACTTC. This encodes CASSSSGSAYEQYF. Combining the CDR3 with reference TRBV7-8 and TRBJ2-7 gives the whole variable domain GAGVSQSPRYKVAKRGQDVALRCDPISGHVSLFWYQQALGQGPEFLTYFQNEAQLDKSGLPSDRFFAERPEGSVSTLKIQRTQQEDSAVYLCASSSSGSAYEQYFGPGTRLTVT.

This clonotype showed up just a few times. The CDR3 region has the DNA TGTGCCAGCAGCTTAGACCGGCCAGATACGCAGTATTTT. Protein: CASSLDRPDTQYF. The gene calls are TRBV11-3 and TRBJ2-3, with unresolved D. Germline V lookup: CDR1 SGHNT, CDR2 YENEEA. The germline V and J ends were trimmed by 0 bases and 4 bases, with 5 bases remaining between them. The CDR3 runs 13 residues. Supplemented by reference TRBV11-3 and TRBJ2-3, the full variable domain reads EAGVVQSPRYKIIEKKQPVAFWCNPISGHNTLYWYLQNLGQGPELLIRYENEEAVDDSQLPKDRFSAERLKGVDSTLKIQPAELGDSAVYLCASSLDRPDTQYFGPGTRLTVL.

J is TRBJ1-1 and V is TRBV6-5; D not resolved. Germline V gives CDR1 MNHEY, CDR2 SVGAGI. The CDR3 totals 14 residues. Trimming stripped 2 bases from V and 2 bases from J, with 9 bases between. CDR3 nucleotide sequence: TGTGCCAGCAGTTACCAGACGGCTAACACTGAAGCTTTCTTT. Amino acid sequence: CASSYQTANTEAFF.

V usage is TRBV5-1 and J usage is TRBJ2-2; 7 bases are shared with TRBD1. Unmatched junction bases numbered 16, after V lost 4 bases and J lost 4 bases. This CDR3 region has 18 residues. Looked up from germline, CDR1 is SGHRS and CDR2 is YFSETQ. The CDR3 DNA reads TGCGCCAGCAGCCCTCCCGAGGCAGGGGGACACGGCACCGGGGAGCTGTTTTTT. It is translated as CASSPPEAGGHGTGELFF.